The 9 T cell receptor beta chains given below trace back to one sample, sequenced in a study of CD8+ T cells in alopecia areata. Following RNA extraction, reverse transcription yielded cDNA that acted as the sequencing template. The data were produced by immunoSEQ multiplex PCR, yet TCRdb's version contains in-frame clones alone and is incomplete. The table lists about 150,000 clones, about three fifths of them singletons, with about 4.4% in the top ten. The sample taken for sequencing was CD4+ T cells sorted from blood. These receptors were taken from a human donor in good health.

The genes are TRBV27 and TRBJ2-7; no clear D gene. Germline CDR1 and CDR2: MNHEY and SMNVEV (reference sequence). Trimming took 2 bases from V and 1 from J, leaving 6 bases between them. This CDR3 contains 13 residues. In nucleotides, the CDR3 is TGTGCCAGCAGTTTAGCAGTTTCCTACGAGCAGTACTTC. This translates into CASSLAVSYEQYF.

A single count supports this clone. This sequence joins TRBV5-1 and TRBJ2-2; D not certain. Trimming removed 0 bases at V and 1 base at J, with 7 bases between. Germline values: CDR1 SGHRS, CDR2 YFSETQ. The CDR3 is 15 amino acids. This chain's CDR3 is CASSLDYRNTGELFF. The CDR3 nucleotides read TGCGCCAGCAGCTTGGACTATCGGAACACCGGGGAGCTGTTTTTT.

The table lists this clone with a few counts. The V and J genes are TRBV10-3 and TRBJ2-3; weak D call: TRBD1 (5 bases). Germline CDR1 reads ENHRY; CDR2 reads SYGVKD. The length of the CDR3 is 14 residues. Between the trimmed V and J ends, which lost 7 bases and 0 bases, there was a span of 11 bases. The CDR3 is CAIKQAASTDTQYF. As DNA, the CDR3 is TGTGCCATCAAACAGGCTGCTAGCACAGATACGCAGTATTTT.

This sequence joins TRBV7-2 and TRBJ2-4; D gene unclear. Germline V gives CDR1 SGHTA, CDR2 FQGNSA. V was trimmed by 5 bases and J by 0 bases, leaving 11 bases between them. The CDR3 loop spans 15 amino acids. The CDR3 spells CASSASRLAKNIQYF. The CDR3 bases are TGTGCCAGCAGCGCCAGTCGGTTAGCCAAAAACATTCAGTACTTC.

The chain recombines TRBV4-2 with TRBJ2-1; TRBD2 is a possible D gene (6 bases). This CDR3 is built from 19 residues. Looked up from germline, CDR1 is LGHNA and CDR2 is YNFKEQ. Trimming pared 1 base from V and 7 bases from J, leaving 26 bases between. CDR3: CASSQGFGDEDFRGNEQFF. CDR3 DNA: TGTGCCAGCAGCCAAGGTTTTGGGGATGAGGACTTTCGGGGGAATGAGCAGTTCTTC.

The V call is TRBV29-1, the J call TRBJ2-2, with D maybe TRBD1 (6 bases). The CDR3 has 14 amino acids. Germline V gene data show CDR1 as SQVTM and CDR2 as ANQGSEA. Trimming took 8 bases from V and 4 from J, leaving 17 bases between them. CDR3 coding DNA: TGCAGCACACCAATCGAGGACAGCACCGGGGAGCTGTTTTTT. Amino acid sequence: CSTPIEDSTGELFF.

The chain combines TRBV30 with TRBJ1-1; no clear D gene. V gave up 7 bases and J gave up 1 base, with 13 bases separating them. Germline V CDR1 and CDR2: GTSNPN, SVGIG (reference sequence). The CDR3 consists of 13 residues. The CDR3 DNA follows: TGTGCCTCCCATAGGAGGGCGAACACTGAAGCTTTCTTT. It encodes CASHRRANTEAFF.

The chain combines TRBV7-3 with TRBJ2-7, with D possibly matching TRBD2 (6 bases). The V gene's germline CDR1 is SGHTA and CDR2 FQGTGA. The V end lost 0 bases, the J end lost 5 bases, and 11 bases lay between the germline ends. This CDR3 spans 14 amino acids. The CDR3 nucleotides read TGTGCCAGCAGCTTAACGGCGGGAACTAACGAGCAGTACTTC. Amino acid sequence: CASSLTAGTNEQYF. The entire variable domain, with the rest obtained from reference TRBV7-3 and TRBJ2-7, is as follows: GAGVSQTPSNKVTEKGKYVELRCDPISGHTALYWYRQSLGQGPEFLIYFQGTGAADDSGLPNDRFFAVRPEGSVSTLKIQRTERGDSAVYLCASSLTAGTNEQYFGPGTRLTVT.

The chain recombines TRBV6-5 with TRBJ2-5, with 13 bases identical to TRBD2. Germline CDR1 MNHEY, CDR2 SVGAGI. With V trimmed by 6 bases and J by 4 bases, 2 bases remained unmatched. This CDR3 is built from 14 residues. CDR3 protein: CASSRLAGGETQYF. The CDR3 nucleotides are TGTGCCAGCAGCCGACTAGCGGGAGGAGAGACCCAGTACTTC.